The entry below describes one T cell receptor beta chain. The germline CDR1 and CDR2 sequences are SGHDT and YYEEEE. The length of the CDR3 is 15 residues. This entry comes from a study of T cell changes during pregnancy in multiple sclerosis. Produced via immunoSEQ multiplex PCR; TCRdb's table is partial and in-frame only. The sample gives some 29,000 clones, approximately 86% of which show up once; around 8% is in the top ten. V is TRBV5-6 and J is TRBJ2-5; 10 bases align to TRBD2. The J call is doubtful: the DNA matches TRBJ2-7 better. This TCR came from a female donor with multiple sclerosis, enrolled in a pregnancy study. This material consisted of CD8+ T cells from peripheral blood mononuclear cells, taken before pregnancy. The CDR3 protein is CASSWATSGNDEQYF. CDR3 in DNA: TGTGCCAGCAGCTGGGCTACTAGCGGGAATGACGAGCAGTACTTC.